The rows below give T cell receptor beta chains drawn from one sample of a study of blood T cell repertoires in COVID-19. Clones were read by immunoSEQ multiplex PCR, and TCRdb kept only the in-frame ones, dropping some. The table has some 9,000 clones, about nine tenths seen once. The sequenced sample consisted of peripheral blood. The receptors come from a woman in her fifties or sixties with active COVID-19. Both conserved end residues are trimmed from each CDR3.

j_gene,v_gene,CDR3aa
TRBJ1-1,TRBV9,ASSPHQGTVGAEAF
TRBJ2-2,TRBV2,ASSLDRANTGELF
TRBJ1-2,TRBV7-9,ASSFTGGDNYGYT
TRBJ2-1,TRBV5-1,ASSFPPTGRSYNEQF
TRBJ2-3,TRBV6-5,ASTLAGLLTDTQY
TRBJ2-1,TRBV14,ASSQGGGGNEQF
TRBJ2-1,TRBV6-2/TRBV6-3,ASSQYNEQF
TRBJ2-7,TRBV12-1,ASSFHGRNYEQY
TRBJ2-7,TRBV6-1,ASSDGGRTYEQY
TRBJ2-7,TRBV27,ASRRGRPSRLAGVTSSYEQY
TRBJ1-6,TRBV18,ASSPVDGDSPLH
TRBJ2-2,TRBV4-1,ASSQLAGNTGELF
TRBJ2-2,TRBV10-1,ASSEGSGELF
TRBJ2-2,TRBV7-8,ASRRQGANTGELF
TRBJ2-3,TRBV28,ASSLFRDTQY
TRBJ2-1,TRBV11-2,ASSLEVSGSWNEQF
TRBJ2-3,TRBV4-2,ASSRLGGDTDTQY
TRBJ2-7,TRBV5-6,ASSLASDEQY
TRBJ2-1,TRBV18,ASSPQDEQF
TRBJ1-1,TRBV24-1,ATRMSGGITEAF
TRBJ2-1,TRBV11-3,ASSRGTGYYNEQF
TRBJ1-2,TRBV19,ASRRPGLDYGYT
TRBJ2-1,TRBV11-1,ASSLGAYNEQF
TRBJ2-1,TRBV18,ASSPQGADLGEQF
TRBJ2-1,TRBV12-5,ASATSLAGGMLF
TRBJ1-5,TRBV19,ASSIQIRRNQPQH
TRBJ2-3,TRBV18,ASSPPSLDTQY
TRBJ2-7,TRBV5-1,ASSFGTSYEQY
TRBJ2-5,TRBV30,AWSVRAGGYQETQY
TRBJ2-2,TRBV9,ASSVARQANTGELF
TRBJ1-3,TRBV2,ASRPPKTGLSSGNTIY
TRBJ1-1,TRBV5-1,ASTSDRRTEAF
TRBJ2-7,TRBV11-2,ASSAYRDRVNEQY
TRBJ2-1,TRBV5-1,ASSLGRGLAGVEQF
TRBJ2-2,TRBV7-3,ASSPSVGPRSGELF
TRBJ2-5,TRBV19,ASIGRGEETQY
TRBJ1-2,TRBV5-1,ASSPNEVQGSGRYT
TRBJ1-4,TRBV19,ASSTERREKLF
TRBJ2-7,TRBV3-1/TRBV3-2,ASSQGDREY
TRBJ2-3,TRBV6-5,ASSRSGGFRHTQY
TRBJ1-1,TRBV28,ASSSPTGSVEAF
TRBJ1-2,TRBV4-1,ASSSTVNYGYT
TRBJ2-3,TRBV27,ASSFFSEGADTQY
TRBJ1-1,TRBV6-6,ATNPSGGSTEAF
TRBJ2-1,TRBV27,ASSLSRQGASYNEQF
TRBJ2-3,TRBV24-1,ATSDKTTSGTDTQY
TRBJ2-1,TRBV10-2,ASIKARLNEQF
TRBJ1-1,TRBV7-3,ASSLGQGGNTEAF
TRBJ1-3,TRBV10-3,AISESLSSGNTIY
TRBJ1-3,TRBV5-4,ASSENRVLASGNTIY
TRBJ2-7,TRBV2,ASTGGRSSYEQY
TRBJ1-1,TRBV5-5,ASSPFGREAF